This T cell receptor (beta chain) came from a study of early T cells in non-severe SARS-CoV-2 infection. The junction had 16 bases not matched to a gene; V was cut back by 10 bases and J by 2 bases. The CDR3 is made up of 18 amino acids. The germline gives CDR1 ENHRY, CDR2 SYGVKD. Overall study results and limits: Matching against VDJdb likely underestimated virus-specific expansions, favoring anti-spike CD8.

Via MiXCR, TCRdb re-called the 5' RACE reads, giving one row per CDR3 protein. The table records about 77,000 distinct CDR3 sequences, over 9% of them present only once. A note on this clonotype: Its antigen is unknown.

The rearrangement uses TRBV10-3 and TRBJ2-7, with 14 bases fitting TRBD2. Sequencing was carried out using whole blood. This sequence was found in an adult who was a healthcare worker with PCR-confirmed SARS-CoV-2 infection or an uninfected control (not recorded which). Written as DNA, the CDR3 is TGTGCCAGCGGGACAGCCGGGACTAGCGGGAGAGGGGCCTACGAGCAGTACTTC. Protein sequence: CASGTAGTSGRGAYEQYF.